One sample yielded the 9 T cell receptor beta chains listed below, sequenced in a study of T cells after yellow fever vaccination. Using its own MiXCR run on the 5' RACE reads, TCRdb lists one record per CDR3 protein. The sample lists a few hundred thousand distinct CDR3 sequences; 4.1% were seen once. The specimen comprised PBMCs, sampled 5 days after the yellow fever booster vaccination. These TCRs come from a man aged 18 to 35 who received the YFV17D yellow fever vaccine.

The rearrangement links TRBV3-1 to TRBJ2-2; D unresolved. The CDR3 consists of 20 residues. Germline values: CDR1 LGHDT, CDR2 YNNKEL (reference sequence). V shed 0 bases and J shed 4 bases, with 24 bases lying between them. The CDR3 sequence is CASSQDHSYSSPLGTGELFF. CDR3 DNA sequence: TGTGCCAGCAGCCAAGATCACTCTTATTCCTCCCCTTTGGGCACCGGGGAGCTGTTTTTT.

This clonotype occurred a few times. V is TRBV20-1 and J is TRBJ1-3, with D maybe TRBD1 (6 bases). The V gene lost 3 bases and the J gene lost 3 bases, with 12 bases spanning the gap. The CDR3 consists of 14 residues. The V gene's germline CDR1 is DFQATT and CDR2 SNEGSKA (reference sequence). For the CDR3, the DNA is TGCAGTGCTAGGGGATTCAGGGGTGGAAACACCATATATTTT. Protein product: CSARGFRGGNTIYF.

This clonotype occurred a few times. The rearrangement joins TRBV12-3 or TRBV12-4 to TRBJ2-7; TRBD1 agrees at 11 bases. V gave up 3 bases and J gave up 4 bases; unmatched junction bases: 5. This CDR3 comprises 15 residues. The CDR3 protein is CASSFGQGAVYEQYF. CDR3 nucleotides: TGTGCCAGCAGTTTCGGACAGGGGGCAGTGTACGAGCAGTACTTC.

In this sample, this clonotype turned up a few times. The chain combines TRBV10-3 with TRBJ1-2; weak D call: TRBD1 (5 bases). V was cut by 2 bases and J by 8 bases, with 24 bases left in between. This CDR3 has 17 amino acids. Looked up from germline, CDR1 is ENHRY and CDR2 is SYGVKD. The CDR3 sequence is CAISEDLGHAAFYGYTF. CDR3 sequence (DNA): TGTGCCATCAGTGAGGACCTGGGGCACGCGGCATTTTACGGCTACACCTTC.

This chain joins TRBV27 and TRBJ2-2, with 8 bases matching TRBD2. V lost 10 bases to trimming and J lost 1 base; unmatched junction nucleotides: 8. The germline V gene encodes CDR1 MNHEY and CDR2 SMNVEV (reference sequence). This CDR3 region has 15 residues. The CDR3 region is CATRGLAQNTGELFF. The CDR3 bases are TGTGCCACCCGCGGACTAGCTCAGAACACCGGGGAGCTGTTTTTT.

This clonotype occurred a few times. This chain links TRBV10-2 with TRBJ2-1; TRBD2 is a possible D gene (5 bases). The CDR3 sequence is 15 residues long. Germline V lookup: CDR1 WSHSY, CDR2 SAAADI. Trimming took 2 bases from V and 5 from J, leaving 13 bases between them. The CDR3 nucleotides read TGCGCCAGCAGTGAGAGGGTAGCGAGTGACAATGAGCAGTTCTTC. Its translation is CASSERVASDNEQFF.

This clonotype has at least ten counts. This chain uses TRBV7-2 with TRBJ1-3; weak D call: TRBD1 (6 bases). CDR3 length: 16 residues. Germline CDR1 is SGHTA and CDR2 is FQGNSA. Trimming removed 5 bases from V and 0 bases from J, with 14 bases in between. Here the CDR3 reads CASSPRTAYSGNTIYF. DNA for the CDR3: TGTGCCAGCAGCCCCCGGACAGCATACTCTGGAAACACCATATATTTT.

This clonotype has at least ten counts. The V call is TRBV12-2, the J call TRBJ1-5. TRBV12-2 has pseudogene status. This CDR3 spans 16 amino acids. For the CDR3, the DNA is TGTGCAAGTCGCTCCAGCGGGCAGGGAGACAATCAGCCCCAGCATTTT. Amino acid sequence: CASRSSGQGDNQPQHF.

CDR3 region: CASSYSPLEGGEETQYF. In DNA form, the CDR3 reads TGTGCCAGCAGTTACTCCCCCCTGGAAGGGGGCGAGGAGACCCAGTACTTC. V usage is TRBV6-6 and J usage is TRBJ2-5; 7 bases match TRBD1. Germline trimming cut 0 bases from V and 5 bases from J; bases unmatched to any gene: 12. Germline values: CDR1 MNHNY, CDR2 SVGAGI (reference sequence). This CDR3 is 17 amino acids long.